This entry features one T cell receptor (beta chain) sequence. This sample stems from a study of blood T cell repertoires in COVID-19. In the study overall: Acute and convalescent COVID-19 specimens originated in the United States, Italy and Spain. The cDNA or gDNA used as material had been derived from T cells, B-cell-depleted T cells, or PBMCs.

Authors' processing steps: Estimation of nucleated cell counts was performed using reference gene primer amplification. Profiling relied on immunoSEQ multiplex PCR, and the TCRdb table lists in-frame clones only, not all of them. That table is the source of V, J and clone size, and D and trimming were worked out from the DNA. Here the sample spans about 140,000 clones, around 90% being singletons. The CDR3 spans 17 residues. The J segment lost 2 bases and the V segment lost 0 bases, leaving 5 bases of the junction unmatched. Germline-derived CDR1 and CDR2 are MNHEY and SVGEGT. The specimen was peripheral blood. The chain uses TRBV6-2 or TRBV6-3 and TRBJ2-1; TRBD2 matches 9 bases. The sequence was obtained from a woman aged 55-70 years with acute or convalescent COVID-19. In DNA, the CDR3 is TGTGCCAGCAGTTACTCGAGCGGGGGGTACACCTACAATGAGCAGTTCTTC. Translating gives CASSYSSGGYTYNEQFF.